The 4 T cell receptor beta chains in this list originate from one sample, sequenced in a study of blood T cell repertoires in COVID-19. TCRdb's copy holds only in-frame clones and misses some; the assay was immunoSEQ multiplex PCR. This table holds 90,000 to 100,000 clones, about 81% found once. The sample taken for sequencing was peripheral blood. These receptors were obtained from a man aged 55 to 70 with acute or convalescent COVID-19.

CDR3 residues: CASSPGRLGKLFF. The CDR3 DNA follows: TGTGCCAGCAGCCCAGGGAGGTTAGGAAAACTGTTTTTT. This chain joins TRBV3-1 (or the pseudogene TRBV3-2) and TRBJ1-4; TRBD1 might be the D (5 bases). The V end was cut by 4 bases, the J end by 10 bases, with 13 bases between. The germline CDR1 and CDR2 sequences are LGHDT and YNNKEL (reference sequence). The CDR3 is 13 amino acids.

The chain couples TRBV6-5 to TRBJ2-2; 7 bases agree with TRBD2. Germline V lookup: CDR1 MNHEY, CDR2 SVGAGI. Trimming removed 6 bases from V and 1 base from J; junction bases left unmatched: 5. CDR3 size: 15 residues. The CDR3 here is CASRGGMWNTGELFF. The CDR3 DNA reads TGTGCCAGCAGGGGGGGGATGTGGAACACCGGGGAGCTGTTTTTT.

V and J are TRBV30 and TRBJ1-1, with unresolved D. There are 14 residues in the CDR3. The germline V gene encodes CDR1 GTSNPN and CDR2 SVGIG (reference sequence). The V and J ends lost 6 bases and 3 bases respectively, with 17 bases between them. In DNA form, the CDR3 reads TGTGCCTGCCGCCTTCTGCGATTCGACACTGAAGCTTTCTTT. Amino acid sequence: CACRLLRFDTEAFF.

The chain combines TRBV28 with TRBJ2-5, with TRBD1 as a possible D gene (5 bases). CDR1 MDHEN and CDR2 SYDVKM come from the germline V gene. Between the trimmed V and J ends, which lost 1 base and 7 bases, there was a span of 10 bases. This CDR3 contains 13 residues. This chain's CDR3 is CASSLSDMATQYF. The CDR3 bases are TGTGCCAGCAGTTTATCGGACATGGCGACCCAGTACTTC.